This TCR beta chain was captured by sequencing in a study of blood T cell repertoires in COVID-19. Study at large: Some COVID-19 samples were acute and others convalescent; all came from the United States, Italy and Spain. Sample material is recorded as cDNA or gDNA derived from T cells, B-cell-depleted T cells, or PBMCs.

Original methodology: Amplification from reference gene primers served as the basis for estimated nucleated cell counts. TCRdb's copy holds only in-frame clones and misses some; the assay was immunoSEQ multiplex PCR. From that table come the V and J calls and clone size; the DNA was used to work out D and trimming. The sample lists 70,000 to 90,000 clones; roughly 88% were seen once. CDR1 is MGHRA, CDR2 YSYEKL, per germline. There are 14 residues in the CDR3. V was pared by 3 bases and J by 8 bases, with 14 bases between. The V call is TRBV4-1, the J call TRBJ2-1, with a weak D call TRBD2 (5 bases). The material sequenced was peripheral blood. This clonotype originated in a man aged 45-65 years with acute or convalescent COVID-19. The CDR3 DNA reads TGCGCCAGCAGCCACACGGACTGGGGTCATGAGCAGTTCTTC. As protein: CASSHTDWGHEQFF.